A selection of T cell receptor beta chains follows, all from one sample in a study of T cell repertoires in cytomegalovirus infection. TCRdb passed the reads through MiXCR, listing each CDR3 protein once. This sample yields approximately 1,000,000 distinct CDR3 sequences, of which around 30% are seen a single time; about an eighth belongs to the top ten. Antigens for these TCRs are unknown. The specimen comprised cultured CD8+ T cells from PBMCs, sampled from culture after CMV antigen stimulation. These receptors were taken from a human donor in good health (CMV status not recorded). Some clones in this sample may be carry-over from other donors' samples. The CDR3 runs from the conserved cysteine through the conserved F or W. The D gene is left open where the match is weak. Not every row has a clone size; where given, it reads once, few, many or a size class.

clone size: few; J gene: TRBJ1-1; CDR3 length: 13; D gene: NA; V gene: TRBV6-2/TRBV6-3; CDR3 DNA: TGTGCCAGCAGCTCAGGATTGTACACTGAAGCTTTCTTT; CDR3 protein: CASSSGLYTEAFF
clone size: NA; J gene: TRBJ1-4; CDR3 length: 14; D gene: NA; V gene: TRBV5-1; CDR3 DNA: TGCGCCAGCAGCAACCGGCAGGGCCGGGAAAAACTGTTTTTT; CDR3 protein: CASSNRQGREKLFF
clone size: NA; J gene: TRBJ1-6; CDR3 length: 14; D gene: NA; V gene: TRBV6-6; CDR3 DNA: TGTGCCAGCAGCCCCCGGAACAAGGCGTCACCCCTCCACTTT; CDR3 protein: CASSPRNKASPLHF
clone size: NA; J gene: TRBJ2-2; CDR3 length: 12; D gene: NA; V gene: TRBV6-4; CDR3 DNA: TGTGCCAGCAGTGAAGGGACGAGGGAGCTGTTTTTT; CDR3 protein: CASSEGTRELFF
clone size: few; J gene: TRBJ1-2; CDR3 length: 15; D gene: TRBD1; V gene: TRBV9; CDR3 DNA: TGTGCCAGCAGCTTGCCGACAGGGGGCAAATATGGCTACACCTTC; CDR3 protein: CASSLPTGGKYGYTF
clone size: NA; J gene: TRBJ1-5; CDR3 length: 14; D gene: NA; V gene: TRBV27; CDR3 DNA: TGTGCCAGTAGAATAGGGGTAGCCAATCAGCCCCAGCATTTT; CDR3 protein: CASRIGVANQPQHF
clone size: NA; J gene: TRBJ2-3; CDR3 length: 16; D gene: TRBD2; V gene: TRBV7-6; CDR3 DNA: TGTGCCAGCAGCTTAGTCCTGCGGGGGTCTAGAGATACGCAGTATTTT; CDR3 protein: CASSLVLRGSRDTQYF
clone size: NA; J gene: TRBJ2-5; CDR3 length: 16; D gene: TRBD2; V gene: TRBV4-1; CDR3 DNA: TGCGCCAGCAGCCCCAGAAGCGGGGGGATGAGGGAGACCCAGTACTTC; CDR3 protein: CASSPRSGGMRETQYF
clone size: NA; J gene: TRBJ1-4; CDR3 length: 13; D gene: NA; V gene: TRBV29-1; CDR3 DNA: TGCAGCGTTGGGGCAGGGAAGTATGAAAAACTGTTTTTT; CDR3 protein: CSVGAGKYEKLFF
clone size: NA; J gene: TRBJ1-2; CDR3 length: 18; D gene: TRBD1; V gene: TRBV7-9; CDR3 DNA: TGTGCCAGCAGCTCCCCTGGCTGGGGACAGGGGGCTGACTATGGCTACACCTTC; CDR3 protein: CASSSPGWGQGADYGYTF
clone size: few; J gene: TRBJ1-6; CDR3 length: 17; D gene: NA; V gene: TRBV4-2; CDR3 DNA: TGTGCCAGCAGCCAAGATTTGAGCGCCCTCTATAATTCACCCCTCCACTTT; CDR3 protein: CASSQDLSALYNSPLHF
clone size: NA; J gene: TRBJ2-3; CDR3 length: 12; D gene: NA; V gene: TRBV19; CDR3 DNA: TGTGCCAGTAGTATTACCCGGGATACGCAGTATTTT; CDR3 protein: CASSITRDTQYF
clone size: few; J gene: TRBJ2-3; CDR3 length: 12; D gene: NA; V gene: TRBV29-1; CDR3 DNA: TGCAGCGTTGACGCTCAGACAGATACGCAGTATTTT; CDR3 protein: CSVDAQTDTQYF
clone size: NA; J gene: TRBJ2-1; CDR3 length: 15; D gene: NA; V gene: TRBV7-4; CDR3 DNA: TGTGCCAGCAGCCTAAATAGCGCCTCCTACAATGAGCAGTTCTTC; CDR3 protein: CASSLNSASYNEQFF
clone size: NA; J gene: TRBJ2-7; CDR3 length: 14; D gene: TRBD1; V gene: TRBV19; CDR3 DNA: TGTGCCAGTAGTATTTGGGGACAGGGCGACGAGCAGTACTTC; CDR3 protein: CASSIWGQGDEQYF
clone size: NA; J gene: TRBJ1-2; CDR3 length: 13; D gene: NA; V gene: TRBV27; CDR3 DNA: TGTGCCAGCAGTGGGGGGACATTTCGAGGCTACACCTTC; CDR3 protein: CASSGGTFRGYTF
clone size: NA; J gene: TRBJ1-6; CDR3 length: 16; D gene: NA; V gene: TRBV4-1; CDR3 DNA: TGCGCCAGCAGCCTCCCCGGCGGCTCCTCAGATTCACCCCTCCACTTT; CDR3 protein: CASSLPGGSSDSPLHF
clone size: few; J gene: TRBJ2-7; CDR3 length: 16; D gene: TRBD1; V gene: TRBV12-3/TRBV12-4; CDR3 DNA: TGTGCCAGCAGTCCCTCCGGACAGGGGAAAAGGTACGAGCAGTACTTC; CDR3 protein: CASSPSGQGKRYEQYF
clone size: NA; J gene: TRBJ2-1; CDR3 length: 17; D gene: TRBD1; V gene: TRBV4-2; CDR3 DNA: TGTGCCAGCAGCACCAGGACAGGGGTTTGGGGGGAGGATGAGCAGTTCTTC; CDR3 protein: CASSTRTGVWGEDEQFF
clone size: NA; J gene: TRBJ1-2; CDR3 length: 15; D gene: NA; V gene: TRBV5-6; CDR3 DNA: TGTGTCAGCAGCCCCGGGGGGGGCCCTACCTATGGCTACACCTTC; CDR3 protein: CVSSPGGGPTYGYTF
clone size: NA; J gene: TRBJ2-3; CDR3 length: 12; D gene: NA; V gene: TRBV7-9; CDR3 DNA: TGTGCCTGCAGCTTCGTCACAGATACGCAGTATTTT; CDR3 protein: CACSFVTDTQYF
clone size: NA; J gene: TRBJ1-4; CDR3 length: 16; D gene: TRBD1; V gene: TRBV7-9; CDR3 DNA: TGTGCCAGCCGCCCGGGACAGGGTCAGTTTAATGAAAAACTGTTTTTT; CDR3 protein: CASRPGQGQFNEKLFF
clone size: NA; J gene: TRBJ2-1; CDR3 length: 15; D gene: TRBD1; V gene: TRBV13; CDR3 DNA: TGTGCCAGCAGCTTTGACAGGGGGCTGGACAATGAGCAGTTCTTC; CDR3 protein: CASSFDRGLDNEQFF
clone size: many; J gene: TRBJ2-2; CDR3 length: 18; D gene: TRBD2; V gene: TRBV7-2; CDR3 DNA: TGTGCCAGCAGCTTAAAATTGGGGGGACTAGCGGGGGCCGGGGAGCTGTTTTTT; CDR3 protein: CASSLKLGGLAGAGELFF
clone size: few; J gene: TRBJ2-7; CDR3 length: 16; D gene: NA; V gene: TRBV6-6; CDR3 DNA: TGTGCCAGCAATCAACCGAACCATGGGGGATCCTACGAGCAGTACTTC; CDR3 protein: CASNQPNHGGSYEQYF
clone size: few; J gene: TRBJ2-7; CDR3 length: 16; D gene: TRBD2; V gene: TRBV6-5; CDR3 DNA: TGTGCCAGCACGGCCCTCGGGACTAGGGGAAGTTATGAGCAGTACTTC; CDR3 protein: CASTALGTRGSYEQYF
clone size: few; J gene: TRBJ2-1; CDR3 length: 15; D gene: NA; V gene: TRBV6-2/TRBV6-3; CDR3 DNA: TGTGCCAGCAGTTACCCGGCTAGCTCCTACAATGAGCAGTTCTTC; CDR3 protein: CASSYPASSYNEQFF
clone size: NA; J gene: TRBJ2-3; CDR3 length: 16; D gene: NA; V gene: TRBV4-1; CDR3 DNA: TGCGCCAGCAGCCAAGGCGTCGGGCAGGGGACAGATACGCAGTATTTT; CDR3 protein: CASSQGVGQGTDTQYF
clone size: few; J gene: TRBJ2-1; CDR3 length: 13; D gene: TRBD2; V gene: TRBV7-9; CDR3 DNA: TGTGCCAGCACCAAGGGAGGGATCGATGAGCAGTTCTTC; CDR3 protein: CASTKGGIDEQFF
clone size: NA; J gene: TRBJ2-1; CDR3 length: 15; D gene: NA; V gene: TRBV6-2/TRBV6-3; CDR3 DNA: TGTGCCAGCACAGGGGGGGTCCGTTCGTACAATGAGCAGTTCTTC; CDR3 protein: CASTGGVRSYNEQFF
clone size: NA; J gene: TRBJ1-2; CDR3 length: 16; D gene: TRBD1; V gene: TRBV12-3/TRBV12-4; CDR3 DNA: TGTGCCAGCAGCCCCGGGACAGGCCTATCGTGGTATGGCTACACCTTC; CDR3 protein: CASSPGTGLSWYGYTF
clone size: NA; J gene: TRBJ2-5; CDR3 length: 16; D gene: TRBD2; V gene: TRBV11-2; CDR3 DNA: TGTGCCAGCAGCTTGGGACTAGCGGGGAGGGGGGAGACCCAGTACTTC; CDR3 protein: CASSLGLAGRGETQYF